Following are 25 T cell receptor beta chains from one sample sequenced in a study of shared clonotypes between healthy human individuals. The table came from immunoSEQ multiplex PCR; TCRdb's copy has only in-frame clones and leaves some out. The sample lists hundreds of thousands of clones, around 74% occurring once. Sequenced sample: memory CD4+ T cells sorted from blood. The subset denotes: CD45RA-negative fraction. The source is a woman in her thirties in good health.

V and J are TRBV21-1 and TRBJ1-1. TRBV21-1 is classified as a pseudogene. This CDR3 has 13 residues. Written as DNA, the CDR3 is TGTGCCAGCAGCACAAGAGTACCCACTGAAGCTTTCTTT. The encoded protein is CASSTRVPTEAFF.

This clone was recorded a few times. The chain uses TRBV5-1 and TRBJ2-7; D may be TRBD1 (5 bases). CDR1 SGHRS and CDR2 YFSETQ come from the germline V gene. V lost 0 bases and J lost 4, with 14 bases in between. The CDR3 runs 15 residues. This CDR3 is CASSLAAGFMYEQYF. CDR3 coding DNA: TGCGCCAGCAGCTTGGCGGCAGGGTTTATGTACGAGCAGTACTTC.

This rearrangement joins TRBV7-9 to TRBJ2-5; D not resolved. Germline V gene sequence: CDR1 SEHNR, CDR2 FQNEAQ (reference sequence). CDR3 length equals 13 residues. The V gene lost 1 base and the J gene lost 1 base, with 4 bases spanning the gap. The CDR3, as DNA: TGTGCCAGCAGCTTAGATGCCCAAGAGACCCAGTACTTC. Its protein is CASSLDAQETQYF.

This chain joins TRBV5-1 and TRBJ1-2; 7 bases are shared with TRBD1. Germline loops: CDR1 SGHRS, CDR2 YFSETQ. The ends lost 1 base at V and 2 bases at J; junction bases unmatched: 2. This CDR3 spans 14 amino acids. CDR3 bases: TGCGCCAGCAGCTTGTTACAGGGGAACTATGGCTACACCTTC. It yields the protein CASSLLQGNYGYTF.

The rearrangement joins TRBV2 to TRBJ1-4; TRBD1 is a possible D gene (5 bases). The CDR3 runs to 15 residues. V lost 6 bases and J lost 8, with 19 bases in between. Germline assignment: CDR1 SNHLY and CDR2 FYNNEI. CDR3 coding DNA: TGTGCCAGCAGCACCCGCCGGGGACCGGGGGAAAAACTGTTTTTT. It specifies CASSTRRGPGEKLFF.

This clone has just one count. The chain is built from TRBV5-4 and TRBJ1-2, with D possibly matching TRBD1 (6 bases). Deletions cut 3 bases from V and 2 bases from J, with 8 bases between. CDR3 length: 13 residues. Germline assignment: CDR1 SGHNT and CDR2 YYREEE (reference sequence). CDR3 DNA sequence: TGTGCCAGCAGCTCTGGACAGAACTATGGCTACACCTTC. Protein: CASSSGQNYGYTF.

The chain joins TRBV28 to TRBJ1-2; TRBD1 is a possible D gene (6 bases). CDR3 length: 16 residues. The V and J ends lost 6 bases and 8 bases respectively, with 25 bases between them. Germline CDR1 reads MDHEN; CDR2 reads SYDVKM. CDR3 nucleotides: TGTGCCAGCAGCCTTGTAGAGGGGGGCCAACTGGGAGGCTACACCTTC. It encodes CASSLVEGGQLGGYTF.

This chain joins TRBV18 and TRBJ2-7; D tentatively fits TRBD1 or TRBD2 (6 bases each). This CDR3 region has 13 residues. The germline V gene has CDR1 KGHSH and CDR2 LQKENI. Trimming stripped 6 bases from V and 6 bases from J, with 15 bases between. The CDR3: CASSQGGTTEQYF. In DNA form, the CDR3 reads TGTGCCAGCTCCCAAGGGGGGACGACCGAGCAGTACTTC.

Worth noting for this clone: Other nucleotide sequences from this sample produce the same CDR3. This rearrangement joins TRBV6-6 to TRBJ2-1; D is unclear. CDR1 MNHNY and CDR2 SVGAGI come from the germline V gene (reference sequence). V shed 4 bases and J shed 0 bases, with 7 bases lying between them. The CDR3 has 14 residues. The CDR3 sequence: CASSSQSSYNEQFF. The CDR3 region has the DNA TGTGCCAGCAGTTCACAGAGCTCCTACAATGAGCAGTTCTTC.

The rearrangement joins TRBV7-9 to TRBJ2-4; D might be TRBD1 (5 bases). The CDR3 spans 17 residues. V dropped 5 bases and J dropped 0 bases, with 17 bases sitting between them. The germline V gene encodes CDR1 SEHNR and CDR2 FQNEAQ (reference sequence). The CDR3 reads CASSRWSDSLAKNIQYF. DNA for the CDR3: TGTGCCAGCAGCCGATGGAGTGACAGTTTAGCCAAAAACATTCAGTACTTC.

This clone was detected once. The J gene is TRBJ1-5, the V gene TRBV2, with 8 bases lining up with TRBD1. Germline V gives CDR1 SNHLY, CDR2 FYNNEI. V shed 7 bases, J shed 9 bases, and the junction held 11 bases outside the gene matches. The CDR3 loop spans 14 amino acids. The DNA for the CDR3 is TGTGCCAGCAATGGTGGGACAGGTTCTTCGCCCCAGCATTTT. This translates into CASNGGTGSSPQHF. Full variable domain (rest looked up from reference TRBV2 and TRBJ1-5): EPEVTQTPSHQVTQMGQEVILRCVPISNHLYFYWYRQILGQKVEFLVSFYNNEISEKSEIFDDQFSVERPDGSNFTLKIRSTKLEDSAMYFCASNGGTGSSPQHFGDGTRLSIL.

V usage is TRBV6-1 and J usage is TRBJ2-1; D is perhaps TRBD1 or TRBD2 (5 bases each). The germline V and J ends were trimmed by 4 bases and 10 bases, with 8 bases remaining between them. Germline assignment: CDR1 MNHNS and CDR2 SASEGT. CDR3 length equals 11 residues. The CDR3 bases are TGTGCCAGCAGTGCAGGGACCGAGCAGTTCTTC. Amino acids: CASSAGTEQFF.

The gene calls are TRBV20-1 and TRBJ2-1; D remains unclear. This CDR3 region has 11 residues. CDR1 and CDR2 from the germline V gene are DFQATT and SNEGSKA (reference sequence). Between the trimmed V and J ends, which lost 3 bases and 10 bases, there was a span of 10 bases. The CDR3 nucleotides read TGCAGTGCTAGCTCCCGGGTGGAGCAGTTCTTC. Protein product: CSASSRVEQFF.

The chain recombines TRBV27 with TRBJ2-1; D possibly corresponds to TRBD2 (6 bases). CDR1 and CDR2 (germline): MNHEY, SMNVEV (reference sequence). V lost 8 bases and J 9 bases, leaving 20 bases between the germline ends. The CDR3 extends over 14 amino acids. Here the CDR3 reads CASRGTGEFPEQFF. CDR3 DNA: TGTGCCAGCCGAGGAACGGGGGAGTTCCCTGAGCAGTTCTTC.

This clone was counted a single time. Other DNA variants within this sample encode the same CDR3. V gene TRBV9 combines with J gene TRBJ1-1; 8 bases map to TRBD1. CDR3 length: 15 amino acids. CDR1 SGDLS and CDR2 YYNGEE come from the germline V gene. J lost 1 base, V lost 0 bases, and 2 bases had no gene match. The CDR3 DNA follows: TGTGCCAGCAGCGTAGTCGGACAGGGGAACACTGAAGCTTTCTTT. This gives the protein CASSVVGQGNTEAFF.

CDR3 in DNA: TGTGCCACCAGCAGAGGTGGGGCGGGGGGAGATGAGCAGTTCTTC. Its translation is CATSRGGAGGDEQFF. V gene TRBV15 combines with J gene TRBJ2-1; 8 bases agree with TRBD2. The CDR3 sequence is 15 residues long. V was clipped by 1 base and J by 8 bases; unmatched bases: 7. Germline V gives CDR1 LNHNV, CDR2 YYDKDF (reference sequence).

Only a few counts were recorded for this clone. The CDR3 loop is CASSPHWTGADTQYF. The CDR3 nucleotides read TGTGCCAGCAGCCCCCATTGGACAGGGGCAGATACGCAGTATTTT. The genes are TRBV7-7 and TRBJ2-3; 9 nucleotides match TRBD1. CDR3 length: 15 residues. Germline loops: CDR1 SSHAT, CDR2 FNYEAQ (reference sequence). V lost 5 bases, J lost 4 bases, and 7 bases stayed unmatched. The entire variable domain, with the rest obtained from reference TRBV7-7 and TRBJ2-3, is as follows: GAGVSQSPRYKVTKRGQDVTLRCDPISSHATLYWYQQALGQGPEFLTYFNYEAQPDKSGLPSDRFSAERPEGSISTLTIQRTEQRDSAMYRCASSPHWTGADTQYFGPGTRLTVL.

This clone has only a few counts. The V gene is TRBV5-8, the J gene TRBJ2-7; 7 positions match TRBD1. Trimming took 3 bases from V and 2 from J; bases not matched to a gene: 11. Germline V lookup: CDR1 SGHTS, CDR2 YDEGEE. The CDR3 extends over 16 amino acids. CDR3 sequence reads: CASSYYGAGGTYEQYF. CDR3 DNA sequence: TGTGCCAGCAGCTACTATGGGGCAGGGGGTACCTACGAGCAGTACTTC.

The chain employs TRBV2 and TRBJ2-7; D may be TRBD2 (5 bases). The CDR3 length is 12 residues. Trimming removed 8 bases from V and 3 bases from J, with 11 bases in between. Germline values: CDR1 SNHLY, CDR2 FYNNEI. The CDR3, as DNA: TGTGCCAGCCACGGGGTGGGCTACGAGCAGTACTTC. It codes for CASHGVGYEQYF.

This chain joins TRBV28 and TRBJ1-3; 7 bases are shared with TRBD1. The CDR3 contains 19 residues. Germline lookup yields CDR1 MDHEN and CDR2 SYDVKM. V was clipped by 5 bases and J by 0 bases; unmatched bases: 16. CDR3 in amino acids: CASSPSTGTPTPSGNTIYF. The CDR3 nucleotides are TGTGCCAGCAGTCCTTCGACAGGGACTCCGACCCCCTCTGGAAACACCATATATTTT.

This clone was counted once. The chain is built from TRBV19 and TRBJ2-3; 9 bases fit TRBD2. After removal of 3 bases from V and 4 bases from J, the junction contained 8 bases not matched to a gene. Germline V gives CDR1 LNHDA, CDR2 SQIVND (reference sequence). The CDR3 contains 16 residues. The CDR3 is CASSILPSGASDTQYF. The CDR3 coding sequence is TGTGCCAGTAGTATTTTGCCTAGCGGGGCGTCAGATACGCAGTATTTT.

This chain links TRBV19 with TRBJ2-1; 9 bases map to TRBD2. The germline V gene encodes CDR1 LNHDA and CDR2 SQIVND (reference sequence). This CDR3 has 16 residues. V trimming: 6 bases; J trimming: 5 bases; junction bases outside the gene matches: 11. Here the CDR3 DNA reads TGTGCCAGTAGAGGCCCCGGGACTAGCCGAGACAATGAGCAGTTCTTC. Translated: CASRGPGTSRDNEQFF.

CDR3 amino acids: CASSVGREGGGRYTEAFF. Written as DNA, the CDR3 is TGTGCCAGCAGCGTAGGGAGAGAGGGTGGAGGGAGATACACTGAAGCTTTCTTT. This chain joins TRBV9 and TRBJ1-1; D remains unclear. V was clipped by 0 bases and J by 3 bases, with 21 bases between them. Germline V gene lookup returns CDR1 SGDLS and CDR2 YYNGEE. The CDR3 spans 18 residues.

This clone was counted a few times. This rearrangement joins TRBV7-2 to TRBJ2-2; D may be TRBD1 (6 bases). The CDR3 runs to 15 residues. Germline V gene data show CDR1 as SGHTA and CDR2 as FQGNSA. V lost 6 bases to trimming and J lost 6 bases, with 17 bases between them. The CDR3 DNA follows: TGTGCCAGCAGTTATCGAAGGAAGGGGGCCGGGGAGCTGTTTTTT. Translation: CASSYRRKGAGELFF.

The gene calls are TRBV15 and TRBJ2-5; possible D gene TRBD2, 5 bases. The germline V and J ends were trimmed by 0 bases and 4 bases, with 15 bases remaining between them. Germline CDR1 LNHNV, CDR2 YYDKDF (reference sequence). The CDR3 has 16 residues. The CDR3 DNA is TGTGCCACCAGCAGAGATTCCCAACTAGGAGCAGAGACCCAGTACTTC. Protein sequence: CATSRDSQLGAETQYF.